Shown below are 32 T cell receptor beta chains from a single sample sequenced in a study of CD8 T cells in ankylosing spondylitis. TCRdb passed the 5' RACE reads through MiXCR, listing each CDR3 protein once. The table includes about 160,000 distinct CDR3 sequences, around 17% detected once. The sequencing input was blood, either unsorted or a sorted T cell fraction (not recorded which). The receptors were gathered from a male donor with ankylosing spondylitis or in good health (not recorded which).

A single count supports this clonotype. Just one base apart from a much larger clone, this may be a read error. This sequence joins TRBV29-1 and TRBJ1-1; no clear D. The germline V and J ends were trimmed by 7 bases and 8 bases, with 14 bases remaining between them. The CDR3 contains 11 residues. Germline values: CDR1 SQVTM, CDR2 ANQGSEA. CDR3: CSARAAREAFF. The CDR3 DNA is TGCAGCGCCAGAGCTGCCCGGGAAGCTTTCTTT.

This clonotype was counted at least ten times. J is TRBJ2-2 and V is TRBV7-8, with unresolved D. The ends were cut back, 7 bases at V and 3 bases at J, with 18 bases in the middle. This CDR3 comprises 16 residues. Germline CDR1 and CDR2: SGHVS and FQNEAQ. The CDR3 sequence: CASIQVVGSDTGELFF. DNA for the CDR3: TGTGCCAGCATCCAAGTGGTTGGCAGCGACACCGGGGAGCTGTTTTTT. Combining the CDR3 with reference TRBV7-8 and TRBJ2-2 gives the whole variable domain GAGVSQSPRYKVAKRGQDVALRCDPISGHVSLFWYQQALGQGPEFLTYFQNEAQLDKSGLPSDRFFAERPEGSVSTLKIQRTQQEDSAVYLCASIQVVGSDTGELFFGEGSRLTVL.

This clonotype was picked up many times. CDR3 nucleotides: TGTGCCAGCAGTTTGGGGCTAGCGGGAGTAGAGACCCAGTACTTC. Translated, it gives CASSLGLAGVETQYF. The chain employs TRBV28 and TRBJ2-5; 10 positions match TRBD2. The trim removed 3 bases at V and 4 bases at J, leaving 5 bases unmatched. This CDR3 has 15 residues. Per the germline V gene, CDR1 is MDHEN and CDR2 is SYDVKM.

This clonotype occurred a few times. This rearrangement joins TRBV5-1 to TRBJ1-5; possible D gene TRBD1, 6 bases. Germline V CDR1 and CDR2: SGHRS, YFSETQ. Trimming took 0 bases from V and 7 from J, leaving 14 bases between them. The CDR3 is made up of 15 amino acids. The CDR3 loop reads CASSLGQGIGQPQHF. CDR3 in DNA: TGCGCCAGCAGCTTGGGGCAGGGGATAGGGCAGCCCCAGCATTTT.

This chain uses TRBV20-1 with TRBJ1-2; D possibly corresponds to TRBD1 (6 bases). Germline V gene data show CDR1 as DFQATT and CDR2 as SNEGSKA (reference sequence). V dropped 5 bases and J dropped 5 bases, with 12 bases sitting between them. This CDR3 has 12 residues. The DNA of the CDR3 is TGCAGTGCTCCAAGGGGGGGTTATGGCTACACCTTC. It specifies CSAPRGGYGYTF.

This sequence joins TRBV5-1 and TRBJ1-4; tentative D call: TRBD1 (5 bases). The ends were cut back, 0 bases at V and 8 bases at J, with 14 bases in the middle. From germline, CDR1 is SGHRS and CDR2 YFSETQ. The CDR3 runs to 15 residues. The CDR3 here is CASSLETDLPEKLFF. Written as DNA, the CDR3 is TGCGCCAGCAGCTTGGAGACAGATCTTCCGGAAAAACTGTTTTTT. Full variable domain (missing parts from reference TRBV5-1 and TRBJ1-4): KAGVTQTPRYLIKTRGQQVTLSCSPISGHRSVSWYQQTPGQGLQFLFEYFSETQRNKGNFPGRFSGRQFSNSRSEMNVSTLELGDSALYLCASSLETDLPEKLFFGSGTQLSVL.

The table lists this clonotype with many counts. This chain links TRBV27 with TRBJ2-2; D unresolved. The germline CDR1 and CDR2 sequences are MNHEY and SMNVEV (reference sequence). Trimming took 0 bases from V and 2 from J, leaving 1 base between them. This CDR3 region has 13 residues. DNA of the CDR3: TGTGCCAGCAGTTTATCAAACACCGGGGAGCTGTTTTTT. Protein: CASSLSNTGELFF.

This clonotype was seen repeatedly, ten times or more. The chain links TRBV29-1 to TRBJ2-5; 10 bases line up with TRBD2. CDR1 is SQVTM, CDR2 ANQGSEA, per germline. The CDR3 totals 16 residues. The V gene end was trimmed by 2 bases and the J gene end by 1 base; junction bases not matched to a gene: 7. The CDR3, as DNA: TGCAGCGTTGAATCCTTTCTAGCGGGAGTCCAAGAGACCCAGTACTTC. Its translation is CSVESFLAGVQETQYF.

The DNA for the CDR3 is TGTGCCAGCAGTTACGAGGGGCGAAGGTCCTATAATTCACCCCTCCACTTT. It specifies CASSYEGRRSYNSPLHF. The rearrangement uses TRBV6-5 and TRBJ1-6; a weak D match, TRBD1 (5 bases). Trimming pared 2 bases from V and 1 base from J, leaving 12 bases between. The germline V gene has CDR1 MNHEY and CDR2 SVGAGI. CDR3 length: 17 residues.

This clonotype was picked up a small number of times. V gene TRBV20-1 combines with J gene TRBJ1-5, with 8 nucleotides matching TRBD1. Germline CDR1 and CDR2: DFQATT and SNEGSKA (reference sequence). Unmatched junction bases numbered 5, after V lost 4 bases and J lost 6 bases. The CDR3 totals 13 residues. DNA for the CDR3: TGCAGTGCTACCAGGGGGCGATCTCAGCCCCAGCATTTT. This sequence encodes CSATRGRSQPQHF.

To note about this clonotype: A much larger clonotype is one base distant, so this may be a read error. This chain links TRBV20-1 with TRBJ1-1; the D is unclear. Trimming left V 6 bases short and J 5 bases short, with 10 bases between. The CDR3 contains 11 residues. Looked up from germline, CDR1 is DFQATT and CDR2 is SNEGSKA (reference sequence). The CDR3 bases are TGCAGTGCCGACCCAGAGACTGAAGCTTTCTTT. Amino acid sequence: CSADPETEAFF.

This clonotype was recorded once. The V gene is TRBV7-9, the J gene TRBJ2-7; D gene uncertain. The CDR3 covers 14 residues. Per the germline V gene, CDR1 is SEHNR and CDR2 is FQNEAQ (reference sequence). Trimming removed 0 bases from V and 5 bases from J, with 11 bases in between. The CDR3 DNA follows: TGTGCCAGCAGCTTAGCCGGATCCTTCGACGAGCAGTACTTC. As protein: CASSLAGSFDEQYF.

This clonotype was observed many times. The rearrangement joins TRBV20-1 to TRBJ1-1; 9 bases agree with TRBD1. CDR3 length: 14 amino acids. V shed 4 bases and J 5 bases; nucleotides not matched to a gene: 8. CDR1 and CDR2 (germline): DFQATT, SNEGSKA (reference sequence). CDR3 in amino acids: CSAMLQGAGTEAFF. The CDR3 DNA reads as TGCAGTGCTATGTTACAGGGGGCCGGGACTGAAGCTTTCTTT.

By share, this clonotype ranks as large. The chain couples TRBV28 to TRBJ2-2; possible D gene TRBD1, 5 bases. The V and J ends lost 4 bases and 0 bases respectively, with 12 bases between them. The CDR3 is 16 residues long. The germline gives CDR1 MDHEN, CDR2 SYDVKM. The DNA for the CDR3 is TGTGCCAGCAGTTCCTTCGACAGCTCGAACACCGGGGAGCTGTTTTTT. It yields the protein CASSSFDSSNTGELFF.

This clonotype was detected many times. The chain links TRBV28 to TRBJ2-2; D remains ambiguous. The length of the CDR3 is 17 residues. Trimming stripped 7 bases from V and 3 bases from J, with 21 bases between. CDR1 MDHEN and CDR2 SYDVKM come from the germline V gene. The CDR3 sequence is CASTARLSVLDTGELFF. The CDR3 coding sequence is TGTGCCAGCACCGCACGCTTGTCCGTTCTCGACACCGGGGAGCTGTTTTTT.

The table lists this clonotype with a few counts. The chain carries TRBV27 and TRBJ2-2, with 10 nucleotides matching TRBD2. The CDR3 has 17 residues. CDR1 and CDR2 from the germline V gene are MNHEY and SMNVEV (reference sequence). V gave up 6 bases and J gave up 5 bases; unmatched junction bases: 12. Here the CDR3 reads CASRNSGRRVGTGELFF. The DNA of the CDR3 is TGTGCCAGCAGAAATAGCGGGAGGCGGGTGGGGACCGGGGAGCTGTTTTTT.

The genes are TRBV28 and TRBJ1-1, with 9 bases matching TRBD1. This CDR3 has 13 residues. Looked up from germline, CDR1 is MDHEN and CDR2 is SYDVKM. V lost 9 bases to trimming and J lost 4 bases; unmatched junction nucleotides: 6. The CDR3 region has the DNA TGTGCCAGTGGACAGGGGTCAGTCACTGAAGCTTTCTTT. The encoded protein is CASGQGSVTEAFF.

The genes are TRBV12-3 or TRBV12-4 and TRBJ1-5; D may be TRBD1 (6 bases). The germline V and J ends were trimmed by 5 bases and 6 bases, with 11 bases remaining between them. The CDR3 has 13 residues. In nucleotides, the CDR3 is TGTGCCAGCAGTGCCGGGACACTTCAGCCCCAGCATTTT. It yields the protein CASSAGTLQPQHF.

This clonotype was found many times. This chain links TRBV20-1 with TRBJ2-7; D gene uncertain. The V end was cut by 0 bases, the J end by 5 bases, with 8 bases between. The germline gives CDR1 DFQATT, CDR2 SNEGSKA (reference sequence). The CDR3 covers 12 residues. The CDR3 here is CSARETHHEQYF. The DNA of the CDR3 is TGCAGTGCTAGAGAAACCCACCACGAGCAGTACTTC.

This clonotype was seen more than once but under ten times. The chain carries TRBV5-1 and TRBJ2-3; possibly TRBD1 or TRBD2 for D (5 bases each). Germline CDR1 and CDR2: SGHRS and YFSETQ. There are 15 residues in the CDR3. V was shortened by 5 bases and J by 1 base, with 14 bases between the two germline ends. The DNA of the CDR3 is TGCGCCAGCAGAAATGGGGGAATGGGCACAGATACGCAGTATTTT. It specifies CASRNGGMGTDTQYF.

In this sample, this clonotype turned up many times. This chain joins TRBV10-3 and TRBJ2-7, with D perhaps matching TRBD2 (6 bases). The CDR3 runs 13 residues. Germline values: CDR1 ENHRY, CDR2 SYGVKD. Trimming removed 11 bases from V and 3 bases from J, with 17 bases in between. The CDR3 nucleotides read TGTGCCTCCTCGAGCGGAGGGGACTACGAGCAGTACTTC. It yields the protein CASSSGGDYEQYF.

This clonotype occurred a few times. Germline and junction disagree at one end, which may indicate a read error. This rearrangement joins TRBV7-9 to TRBJ2-2, with a weak D call TRBD2 (5 bases). The CDR3 has 16 residues. From germline, CDR1 is SEHNR and CDR2 FQNEAQ (reference sequence). The CDR3 loop is CASSLAVSRNTGELFF. As DNA, the CDR3 is TGTGCCAGCAGCCTAGCCGTTAGCCGGAACACCGGGGAGCTGTTTTTT.

Regarding this clonotype: Germline is not matched at one junction end, which may reflect a read error. The V call is TRBV7-7, the J call TRBJ2-7, with a possible D match to TRBD1 (5 bases). CDR3 length: 13 residues. The germline V gene encodes CDR1 SSHAT and CDR2 FNYEAQ (reference sequence). The CDR3 protein is CASSLDTDYEQYF. In DNA form, the CDR3 reads TGCGCCAGCAGCTTGGACACGGATTACGAGCAGTACTTC.

In its sample, this clonotype was seen a few times. The rearrangement uses TRBV7-8 and TRBJ2-5, with 14 bases that match TRBD2. The CDR3 runs to 15 residues. The germline CDR1 and CDR2 sequences are SGHVS and FQNEAQ. Trimming cost V 3 bases and J 5 bases; bases outside gene matches: 2. CDR3 region: CASSLGLAGAETQYF. CDR3 sequence (DNA): TGTGCCAGCAGCTTGGGACTAGCGGGAGCGGAGACCCAGTACTTC.

Many counts were recorded for this clonotype. V usage is TRBV2 and J usage is TRBJ2-3; no clear D gene. This CDR3 contains 12 residues. Germline assignment: CDR1 SNHLY and CDR2 FYNNEI. V lost 6 bases to trimming and J lost 0 bases, with 4 bases between them. In DNA form, the CDR3 reads TGTGCCAGCAGGGTTAGCACAGATACGCAGTATTTT. Residues: CASRVSTDTQYF.

This clonotype has ten or more counts. The chain combines TRBV2 with TRBJ1-5; possible D gene TRBD1, 5 bases. Trimming pared 4 bases from V and 4 bases from J, leaving 17 bases between. The CDR3 runs 16 residues. Per germline, CDR1 SNHLY and CDR2 FYNNEI. CDR3 nucleotide sequence: TGTGCCAGCAGTGTACATCCTGCAGGGAATAATCAGCCCCAGCATTTT. Its translation: CASSVHPAGNNQPQHF.

Remarks on this clonotype: One base away lies a much larger clone, so this may be a sequencing read error. This chain joins TRBV28 and TRBJ2-3; 8 nucleotides align to TRBD1. CDR1 is MDHEN and CDR2 is SYDVKM in the germline V gene. There are 15 residues in the CDR3. Here the CDR3 DNA reads TGTGACAGCAGTTTTGCAGGGGGCAACACAGATACGCAGTATTTT. Translation gives CDSSFAGGNTDTQYF.

This clonotype was picked up many times. The chain recombines TRBV5-1 with TRBJ2-7, with TRBD2 as a possible D gene (5 bases). Germline loops: CDR1 SGHRS, CDR2 YFSETQ. This CDR3 region has 13 residues. With 3 bases removed from V and 4 bases from J, the gap between germline ends came to 11 bases. CDR3 loop: CASSSPEGYEQYF. CDR3 bases: TGCGCCAGCAGCTCCCCCGAGGGATACGAGCAGTACTTC.

The chain links TRBV3-1 to TRBJ2-1; the D gene is possibly TRBD2 (5 bases). CDR1 LGHDT and CDR2 YNNKEL come from the germline V gene (reference sequence). The length of the CDR3 is 12 residues. V lost 6 bases, J lost 8 bases, and 11 bases lay in between. The CDR3 DNA reads as TGTGCCAGCAGTGAGGGCTGGGATGAGCAGTTCTTC. Translating gives CASSEGWDEQFF.

The chain joins TRBV13 to TRBJ2-5; no firm D call. V lost 2 bases and J lost 9, with 13 bases in between. The CDR3 contains 13 residues. Germline lookup yields CDR1 PRHDT and CDR2 FYEKMQ (reference sequence). CDR3 in amino acids: CASSLQESGAQYF. The CDR3 DNA is TGTGCCAGCAGCTTACAGGAGTCTGGGGCCCAGTACTTC.

The V call is TRBV2, the J call TRBJ2-7; 7 bases are shared with TRBD2. CDR1 is SNHLY, CDR2 FYNNEI, per germline. After removal of 7 bases from V and 0 bases from J, the junction contained 3 bases not matched to a gene. The CDR3 loop spans 13 amino acids. CDR3 coding DNA: TGTGCCAGCATCCGGGGGGTCTCCTACGAGCAGTACTTC. Amino acid sequence: CASIRGVSYEQYF.

The gene calls are TRBV20-1 and TRBJ1-1; D remains unclear. This CDR3 spans 16 amino acids. Germline V CDR1 and CDR2: DFQATT, SNEGSKA (reference sequence). V was shortened by 7 bases and J by 1 base, with 22 bases between the two germline ends. The CDR3 DNA follows: TGCAGTGGTAAAACAGCCCGCTTTAACCCGAACACTGAAGCTTTCTTT. This codes for CSGKTARFNPNTEAFF.